The 31 T cell receptor beta chains presented below share a single source sample, sequenced in a study of T-cell memory formation after mild COVID-19. In TCRdb, the 5' RACE reads were re-called with MiXCR into one record per CDR3 protein. The profile covers 130,000 to 150,000 distinct CDR3 sequences, with around 21% appearing a single time and about 2.1% taken by the ten largest. The sample was PBMCs or a T cell subset sorted from them (not recorded which). All receptors derive from an adult woman who had mild COVID-19 (a few samples of this study predate the infection). Cell type and time point are not known.

The V gene is TRBV5-1, the J gene TRBJ2-3; D gene unclear. V was cut by 0 bases and J by 3 bases, with 11 bases left in between. CDR1 SGHRS and CDR2 YFSETQ come from the germline V gene. The CDR3 has 15 residues. The CDR3: CASSLAGPETDTQYF. DNA for the CDR3: TGCGCCAGCAGCTTGGCCGGGCCGGAGACAGATACGCAGTATTTT.

In its sample, this clonotype was seen many times. The CDR3, as DNA: TGTGCCATCAGTGAGTCGAGGGGACGGAGCACCTATGGCTACACCTTC. Translating gives CAISESRGRSTYGYTF. The chain employs TRBV10-3 and TRBJ1-2; D might be TRBD1 (5 bases). V gave up 0 bases and J gave up 4 bases, with 15 bases separating them. The CDR3 runs 16 residues. Germline-derived CDR1 and CDR2 are ENHRY and SYGVKD.

This sequence joins TRBV9 and TRBJ1-1; D is unresolved. Trimming removed 1 base from V and 3 bases from J, with 13 bases in between. CDR1 is SGDLS and CDR2 is YYNGEE in the germline V gene. This CDR3 contains 15 residues. CDR3 in amino acids: CASSVYLRGYTEAFF. The CDR3 nucleotides read TGTGCCAGCAGCGTATACCTCCGGGGATACACTGAAGCTTTCTTT.

This clonotype was counted between two and nine times. In DNA form, the CDR3 reads TGCAGTGCTAGAGCCCCAGGGGGCTACAATGAGCAGTTCTTC. Translated: CSARAPGGYNEQFF. The rearrangement links TRBV20-1 to TRBJ2-1; TRBD1 agrees at 7 bases. Germline V CDR1 and CDR2: DFQATT, SNEGSKA (reference sequence). The CDR3 length is 14 residues. Trimming at V came to 1 base and at J to 3 bases, leaving 3 bases not matched to a gene.

Details on this clonotype: Germline and junction disagree at one end, which may indicate a read error. V is TRBV24-1 and J is TRBJ2-3; 7 nucleotides align to TRBD1. In germline, CDR1 is KGHDR, CDR2 SFDVKD. The CDR3 sequence is 16 residues long. This CDR3 reads CATIDPLGTATDTQYF. In nucleotides, the CDR3 is TGTGCCACCATTGATCCGCTAGGGACAGCCACAGATACGCAGTATTTT.

This clonotype was seen more than once but under ten times. The rearrangement links TRBV12-3 or TRBV12-4 to TRBJ2-1, with no clear D. The CDR3 extends over 14 amino acids. Trimming shortened V by 4 bases and J by 3 bases, and 10 bases separated the two germline ends. CDR3 amino acids: CASSSPIIYNEQFF. DNA of the CDR3: TGTGCCAGCAGTTCCCCCATAATCTACAATGAGCAGTTCTTC.

This clonotype was counted a few times. The rearrangement links TRBV5-1 to TRBJ2-5; possibly TRBD1 or TRBD2 for D (6 bases each). This CDR3 region has 17 residues. The ends were cut back, 0 bases at V and 4 bases at J, with 19 bases in the middle. Germline V gives CDR1 SGHRS, CDR2 YFSETQ. This CDR3 reads CASSLGSGAAVGETQYF. The CDR3 region has the DNA TGCGCCAGCAGCTTGGGTTCGGGGGCAGCAGTTGGAGAGACCCAGTACTTC.

There are a few counts of this clonotype. The rearrangement links TRBV6-1 to TRBJ1-2; 7 bases agree with TRBD1. Losses at the gene ends were 6 bases for V and 1 base for J; bases not matched to a gene: 8. The CDR3 length is 15 residues. Germline values: CDR1 MNHNS, CDR2 SASEGT. The CDR3 bases are TGTGCCAGCAGCCACCCAACAGGGGATAACTATGGCTACACCTTC. Amino acid sequence: CASSHPTGDNYGYTF.

The chain has TRBV3-1 and TRBJ2-1; TRBD2 is a possible D gene (5 bases). V dropped 4 bases and J dropped 4 bases, with 20 bases sitting between them. The CDR3 totals 17 residues. The germline gives CDR1 LGHDT, CDR2 YNNKEL (reference sequence). The CDR3 coding sequence is TGTGCCAGCAGCCCGTATTCGGACTCACTCCTATACAATGAGCAGTTCTTC. Protein product: CASSPYSDSLLYNEQFF.

V and J are TRBV20-1 and TRBJ1-4, with D possibly being TRBD1 (5 bases). The CDR3 totals 14 residues. Germline lookup yields CDR1 DFQATT and CDR2 SNEGSKA (reference sequence). V lost 6 bases, J lost 2 bases, and 13 bases lay in between. The CDR3 loop reads CSAKTAPTNEKLFF. CDR3 nucleotides: TGCAGTGCAAAGACAGCACCGACTAATGAAAAACTGTTTTTT.

This clonotype came up many times. The CDR3 spells CASSPDRGAKNIQYF. The CDR3 DNA is TGTGCCAGCAGCCCGGACAGGGGTGCCAAAAACATTCAGTACTTC. The rearrangement joins TRBV5-6 to TRBJ2-4, with 9 bases fitting TRBD1. V dropped 4 bases and J dropped 1; count of bases not matched to a gene: 3. The CDR3 runs to 15 residues. CDR1 is SGHDT and CDR2 is YYEEEE in the germline V gene.

This clonotype was picked up a small number of times. V gene TRBV12-3 or TRBV12-4 combines with J gene TRBJ2-1, with TRBD2 matching 13 bases. The J segment lost 0 bases and the V segment lost 6 bases, leaving 8 bases of the junction unmatched. CDR3 size: 18 residues. This chain's CDR3 is CASRPGLAGRSSYNEQFF. CDR3 DNA: TGTGCCAGCAGGCCGGGACTAGCGGGGAGGAGCTCCTACAATGAGCAGTTCTTC.

V and J are TRBV2 and TRBJ1-2; the D is unclear. This CDR3 region has 11 residues. V lost 7 bases and J lost 7, with 10 bases in between. Germline V CDR1 and CDR2: SNHLY, FYNNEI. CDR3 protein: CASTEMRGYTF. The CDR3 nucleotides read TGTGCCAGCACGGAAATGCGTGGCTACACCTTC.

V usage is TRBV21-1 and J usage is TRBJ2-1; the table's D gene call, TRBD1, was not cross checked with the DNA. TRBV21-1 is a listed pseudogene. This CDR3 has 15 residues. The CDR3 is CASSKAGQGPNEQFF. The DNA of the CDR3 is TGTGCCAGCAGCAAAGCGGGACAGGGCCCCAATGAGCAGTTCTTC.

This clonotype was seen a few times. This chain uses TRBV2 with TRBJ2-2; either TRBD1 or TRBD2 may fit D (6 bases each). V lost 4 bases and J 4 bases, leaving 16 bases between the germline ends. The germline CDR1 and CDR2 sequences are SNHLY and FYNNEI. This CDR3 has 16 residues. The CDR3 region is CASSGVGGGGTGELFF. CDR3 nucleotides: TGTGCCAGCAGTGGGGTCGGGGGCGGCGGCACCGGGGAGCTGTTTTTT.

The chain links TRBV2 to TRBJ1-2; no clear D gene. This CDR3 spans 14 amino acids. V lost 7 bases and J 2 bases, leaving 14 bases between the germline ends. Germline V gene lookup returns CDR1 SNHLY and CDR2 FYNNEI. The CDR3 bases are TGTGCCAGCACCCAGACATTCTTAAACTATGGCTACACCTTC. It encodes CASTQTFLNYGYTF.

This clonotype was recorded a few times. The J gene is TRBJ2-2, the V gene TRBV12-3 or TRBV12-4, with 10 bases identical to TRBD1. This CDR3 spans 18 amino acids. Trimming at V came to 2 bases and at J to 4 bases, leaving 10 bases not matched to a gene. The CDR3 DNA reads TGTGCCAGCAGTTTAACTCCGGGACAGGGGCTGGGCACCGGGGAGCTGTTTTTT. Translated, it gives CASSLTPGQGLGTGELFF.

The V call is TRBV7-9, the J call TRBJ2-7; a weak D match, TRBD1 (7 bases). This CDR3 region has 17 residues. Germline loops: CDR1 SEHNR, CDR2 FQNEAQ (reference sequence). V was trimmed by 5 bases and J by 3 bases, leaving 23 bases between them. Here the CDR3 DNA reads TGTGCCAGCAGCCACGGAGGAGGGGCAGGGGGTATCTACGAGCAGTACTTC. This sequence encodes CASSHGGGAGGIYEQYF.

The genes are TRBV12-3 or TRBV12-4 and TRBJ2-6; 8 bases agree with TRBD1. The V gene end was trimmed by 6 bases and the J gene end by 1 base; junction bases not matched to a gene: 8. The CDR3 loop spans 17 amino acids. The CDR3 region has the DNA TGTGCCAGCAGAAAACAGGGGGTGAGATCTGGGGCCAACGTCCTGACTTTC. Translated, it gives CASRKQGVRSGANVLTF.

The chain joins TRBV5-1 to TRBJ1-1; 7 bases agree with TRBD1. The CDR3 is made up of 13 amino acids. CDR1 is SGHRS, CDR2 YFSETQ, per germline. The V gene end was trimmed by 0 bases and the J gene end by 8 bases; junction bases not matched to a gene: 4. The CDR3: CASSLEGGKEAFF. CDR3 DNA sequence: TGCGCCAGCAGCTTGGAAGGGGGCAAGGAAGCTTTCTTT.

The J gene is TRBJ1-1, the V gene TRBV29-1; D is ambiguous. The V end was cut by 4 bases, the J end by 2 bases, with 11 bases between. Germline lookup yields CDR1 SQVTM and CDR2 ANQGSEA. The CDR3 totals 13 residues. The CDR3 DNA reads as TGCAGCGTTGCGGGCAACTTTAACACTGAAGCTTTCTTT. Amino acid sequence: CSVAGNFNTEAFF.

The CDR3: CASSFGTSGSSQQFF. The CDR3 region has the DNA TGTGCCAGCAGCTTCGGGACTAGCGGGAGTTCTCAGCAGTTCTTC. V is TRBV7-8 and J is TRBJ2-1; 14 positions match TRBD2. CDR1 SGHVS and CDR2 FQNEAQ come from the germline V gene. V was pared by 3 bases and J by 11 bases, with 6 bases of the junction left unmatched. The CDR3 has 15 amino acids.

This clonotype appeared a few times. The chain links TRBV4-3 to TRBJ2-1; TRBD1 is a possible D gene (5 bases). Germline V gene sequence: CDR1 LGHNA, CDR2 YSLEER. Trimming took off 1 base at V and 0 bases at J, with 7 bases between the two ends. CDR3 size: 15 residues. The CDR3 coding sequence is TGCGCCAGCAGCCAAGGACAGAGCTCCTACAATGAGCAGTTCTTC. It is translated as CASSQGQSSYNEQFF.

This clonotype is classed as medium-sized (0.01 to 0.1%). V usage is TRBV20-1 and J usage is TRBJ2-3; 10 nucleotides align to TRBD2. Germline CDR1 DFQATT, CDR2 SNEGSKA (reference sequence). V was clipped by 6 bases and J by 2 bases; unmatched bases: 11. This CDR3 comprises 16 residues. The CDR3 is CSAAGASGSATDTQYF. The CDR3 nucleotides read TGCAGTGCCGCCGGGGCTAGCGGGAGTGCCACAGATACGCAGTATTTT.

There are a few counts of this clonotype. This chain connects TRBV15 to TRBJ2-3, with TRBD2 identical over 15 bases. The CDR3 runs 17 residues. V shed 3 bases, J shed 9 bases, and the junction held 10 bases outside the gene matches. Germline CDR1 and CDR2: LNHNV and YYDKDF (reference sequence). The CDR3, as DNA: TGTGCCACCAGCAGCCCCGGGACTAGCGGGGGGAAAGACACGCAGTATTTT. This codes for CATSSPGTSGGKDTQYF.

The J gene is TRBJ1-2, the V gene TRBV7-9, with a tentative D call TRBD1 (6 bases). CDR1 and CDR2 from the germline V gene are SEHNR and FQNEAQ (reference sequence). Trimming pared 5 bases from V and 3 bases from J, leaving 16 bases between. There are 15 residues in the CDR3. CDR3 coding DNA: TGTGCCAGCAGCCCCCGAGTGCAGGGGCACTATGGCTACACCTTC. It specifies CASSPRVQGHYGYTF.

This clonotype has just a few counts. This rearrangement joins TRBV3-1 to TRBJ2-2; D ambiguous. This CDR3 has 13 residues. The V end lost 1 base, the J end lost 4 bases, and 4 bases lay between the germline ends. In germline, CDR1 is LGHDT, CDR2 YNNKEL (reference sequence). The CDR3 here is CASSQAFTGELFF. The CDR3 DNA reads as TGTGCCAGCAGCCAAGCTTTCACCGGGGAGCTGTTTTTT.

The V and J genes are TRBV5-1 and TRBJ2-1, with TRBD2 identical over 10 bases. The CDR3 sequence is 15 residues long. With V trimmed by 2 bases and J by 8 bases, 7 bases remained unmatched. The germline gives CDR1 SGHRS, CDR2 YFSETQ. CDR3 DNA sequence: TGCGCCAGCAGCTTTGGACTAGCGGCTAAGGATGAGCAGTTCTTC. It yields the protein CASSFGLAAKDEQFF. The full variable domain, completed using reference TRBV5-1 and TRBJ2-1, is KAGVTQTPRYLIKTRGQQVTLSCSPISGHRSVSWYQQTPGQGLQFLFEYFSETQRNKGNFPGRFSGRQFSNSRSEMNVSTLELGDSALYLCASSFGLAAKDEQFFGPGTRLTVL.

The sample holds one count of this clonotype. V is TRBV29-1 and J is TRBJ1-2; D ambiguous. The CDR3 consists of 14 residues. Germline CDR1 is SQVTM and CDR2 is ANQGSEA. The V end was cut by 6 bases, the J end by 3 bases, with 17 bases between. The CDR3 sequence is CSVTQSGVDYGYTF. The CDR3 DNA reads as TGCAGCGTCACACAGAGTGGTGTCGACTATGGCTACACCTTC.

V usage is TRBV12-3 or TRBV12-4 and J usage is TRBJ2-1; D ambiguous. The CDR3 has 16 residues. With 5 bases removed from V and 4 bases from J, the gap between germline ends came to 18 bases. CDR3 coding DNA: TGTGCCAGCAGTGAAGGTACAGATAGTTTTTACAATGAGCAGTTCTTC. Translated, it gives CASSEGTDSFYNEQFF.

The chain couples TRBV6-5 to TRBJ2-7; the match to TRBD2 covers 10 bases. J lost 1 base, V lost 2 bases, and 5 bases had no gene match. Germline loops: CDR1 MNHEY, CDR2 SVGAGI. This CDR3 comprises 16 residues. CDR3 in amino acids: CASSYGWTSGSYEQYF. For the CDR3, the DNA is TGTGCCAGCAGTTACGGGTGGACTAGCGGTTCCTACGAGCAGTACTTC.